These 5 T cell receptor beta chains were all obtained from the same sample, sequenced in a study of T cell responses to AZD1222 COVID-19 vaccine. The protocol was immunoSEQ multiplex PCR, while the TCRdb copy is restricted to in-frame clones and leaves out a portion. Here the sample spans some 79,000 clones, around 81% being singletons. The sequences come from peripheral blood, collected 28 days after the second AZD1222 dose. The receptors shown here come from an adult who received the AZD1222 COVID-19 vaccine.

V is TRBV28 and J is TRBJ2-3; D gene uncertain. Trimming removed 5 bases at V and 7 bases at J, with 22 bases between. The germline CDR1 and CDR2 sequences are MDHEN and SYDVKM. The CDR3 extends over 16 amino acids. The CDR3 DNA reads TGTGCCAGCAGTCCCCGGAGACTCTTTATCATTTATACGCAGTATTTT. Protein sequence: CASSPRRLFIIYTQYF.

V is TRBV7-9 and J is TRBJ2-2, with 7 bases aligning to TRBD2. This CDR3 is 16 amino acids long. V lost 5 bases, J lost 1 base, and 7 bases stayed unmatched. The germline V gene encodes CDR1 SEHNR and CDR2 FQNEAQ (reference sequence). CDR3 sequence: CASSPRGGRNTGELFF. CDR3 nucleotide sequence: TGTGCCAGCAGCCCCCGGGGAGGGCGGAACACCGGGGAGCTGTTTTTT.

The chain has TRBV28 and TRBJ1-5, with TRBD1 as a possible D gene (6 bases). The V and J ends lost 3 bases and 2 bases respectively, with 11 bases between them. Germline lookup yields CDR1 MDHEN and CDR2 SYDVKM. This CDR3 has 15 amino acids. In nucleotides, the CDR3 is TGTGCCAGCAGTTTTCCGGGGGCCGGCAATCAGCCCCAGCATTTT. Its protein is CASSFPGAGNQPQHF.

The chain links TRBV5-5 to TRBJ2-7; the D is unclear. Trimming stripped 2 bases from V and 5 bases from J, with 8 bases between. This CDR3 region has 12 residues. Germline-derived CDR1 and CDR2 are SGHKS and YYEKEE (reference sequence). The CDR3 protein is CASSLIGHEQYF. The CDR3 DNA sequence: TGTGCCAGCAGCTTAATCGGGCACGAGCAGTACTTC.

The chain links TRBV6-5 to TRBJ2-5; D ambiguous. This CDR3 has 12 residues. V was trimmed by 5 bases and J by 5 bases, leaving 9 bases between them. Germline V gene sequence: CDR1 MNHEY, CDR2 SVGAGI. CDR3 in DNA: TGTGCCAGCAGTCCCCCTCGGGAGACCCAGTACTTC. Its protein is CASSPPRETQYF.